The 8 T cell receptor beta chains below all came from one sample that was sequenced in a study of regulatory T cells in long-lasting Graves disease. iRepertoire HTBI primers and Arm-PCR of CDR3 regions built TCR beta libraries. A single record per CDR3 protein comes from TCRdb applying MiXCR to the multiplex PCR reads. The table lists about 400,000 distinct CDR3 sequences, less than 20% of them singletons. As to time point: newly diagnosed GD, antithyroid drugs for less than 3 months. RNA isolated from PBMCs was used to make the TCR library. Material: peripheral blood mononuclear cells (PBMCs), obtained at new diagnosis, from a patient treated with antithyroid drugs. The receptors here all came from a female donor with Graves disease.

This clonotype was seen ten or more times. J is TRBJ2-1 and V is TRBV27; 11 bases fit TRBD2. Germline V gene sequence: CDR1 MNHEY, CDR2 SMNVEV (reference sequence). The CDR3 is 15 amino acids. With V trimmed by 4 bases and J by 7 bases, 6 bases remained unmatched. The CDR3 loop is CASSSGTSGTNEQFF. CDR3 DNA sequence: TGTGCCAGCAGTTCTGGGACTAGCGGAACAAATGAGCAGTTCTTC.

In regard to this clonotype: A much larger clone lies one base from this, so it may be a read error. The CDR3 does not end in the conserved phenylalanine or tryptophan, so this is likely a read error. The chain joins TRBV5-1 to TRBJ1-1; TRBD1 matches at 8 bases. CDR3 length equals 14 residues. Per germline, CDR1 SGHRS and CDR2 YFSETQ. J lost 4 bases, V lost 0 bases, and 2 bases had no gene match. DNA for the CDR3: TGCGCCAGCAGCTTGGCAGGGGGCTCCACTGAAGCTTTCCTT. Protein: CASSLAGGSTEAFL.

The gene calls are TRBV2 and TRBJ2-6; D gene unclear. V lost 7 bases and J lost 0, with 10 bases in between. Germline V lookup: CDR1 SNHLY, CDR2 FYNNEI. The length of the CDR3 is 15 residues. The CDR3 DNA reads as TGTGCCAGCATTCGAACGGACTCTGGGGCCAACGTCCTGACTTTC. Translation gives CASIRTDSGANVLTF.

This clonotype was observed many times. The chain employs TRBV7-3 and TRBJ1-2; 10 nucleotides align to TRBD1. The trim removed 3 bases at V and 1 base at J, leaving 2 bases unmatched. CDR1 is SGHTA, CDR2 FQGTGA, per germline. The length of the CDR3 is 15 residues. DNA of the CDR3: TGTGCCAGCAGCTTTGGACAGGGGGATAACTATGGCTACACCTTC. Translation: CASSFGQGDNYGYTF.

This clonotype was seen a handful of times. The chain employs TRBV10-3 and TRBJ2-3; the D gene is possibly TRBD1 (6 bases). The CDR3 is 14 amino acids. Trimming pared 5 bases from V and 2 bases from J, leaving 11 bases between. Germline CDR1 reads ENHRY; CDR2 reads SYGVKD. Here the CDR3 DNA reads TGTGCCATCAGTTCTCGACAGGCCACAGATACGCAGTATTTT. This encodes CAISSRQATDTQYF.

This clonotype was observed many times. The chain couples TRBV20-1 to TRBJ1-1; 7 nucleotides line up with TRBD1. The CDR3 spans 15 residues. Losses at the gene ends were 2 bases for V and 1 base for J; bases not matched to a gene: 7. Germline-derived CDR1 and CDR2 are DFQATT and SNEGSKA (reference sequence). The CDR3 spells CSARIPGTENTEAFF. The CDR3 nucleotides read TGCAGTGCTAGAATTCCCGGGACAGAGAACACTGAAGCTTTCTTT.

The sample holds one count of this clonotype. The rearrangement uses TRBV12-3 or TRBV12-4 and TRBJ2-3, with 13 bases aligning to TRBD2. CDR3 size: 15 residues. After removal of 8 bases from V and 2 bases from J, the junction contained 4 bases not matched to a gene. Written as DNA, the CDR3 is TGTGCCAGCGGGACTAGCGGGATGGTCACAGATACGCAGTATTTT. This translates into CASGTSGMVTDTQYF.

This clonotype has just a few counts. The chain links TRBV30 to TRBJ2-3, with 7 bases matching TRBD2. With V trimmed by 4 bases and J by 0 bases, 4 bases remained unmatched. The CDR3 sequence is 14 residues long. Germline V CDR1 and CDR2: GTSNPN, SVGIG (reference sequence). The CDR3 region is CAWIPRESTDTQYF. The CDR3 DNA sequence: TGTGCCTGGATTCCGCGGGAGAGCACAGATACGCAGTATTTT.